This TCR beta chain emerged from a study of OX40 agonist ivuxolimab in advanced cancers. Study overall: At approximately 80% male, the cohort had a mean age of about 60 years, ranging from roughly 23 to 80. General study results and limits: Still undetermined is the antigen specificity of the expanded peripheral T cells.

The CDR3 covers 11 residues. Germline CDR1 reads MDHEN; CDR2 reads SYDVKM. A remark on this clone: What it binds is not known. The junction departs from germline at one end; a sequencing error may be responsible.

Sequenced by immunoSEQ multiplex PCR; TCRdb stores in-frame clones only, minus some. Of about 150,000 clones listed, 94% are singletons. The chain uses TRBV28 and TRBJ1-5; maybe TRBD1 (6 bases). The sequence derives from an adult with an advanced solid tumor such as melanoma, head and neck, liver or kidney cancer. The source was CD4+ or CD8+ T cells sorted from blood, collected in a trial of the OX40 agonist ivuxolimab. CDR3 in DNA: TGTGCCAGCGGTCCCCGGGACACCCTAGGTTTT. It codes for CASGPRDTLGF.